This TCR beta chain was found in a study of blood T cell repertoires in COVID-19. Study overall: Acute-phase and convalescent COVID-19 samples originated in the United States, Italy and Spain. PBMCs, B-cell-depleted T cells, or T cells provided the cDNA or gDNA that made up the material.

Methods used by the authors: Estimation of nucleated cell counts relied on the amplification of reference gene primers. Assay used: immunoSEQ multiplex PCR; TCRdb lists only in-frame clones, some missing. V and J calls and clone size are as listed in that table; D and trimming were resolved from the DNA. Seen here are roughly 56,000 clones, nearly 90% observed once, and the top ten hold about 13%. Per germline, CDR1 GTSNPN and CDR2 SVGIG (reference sequence). There are 10 residues in the CDR3. V was shortened by 5 bases and J by 4 bases, with 5 bases between the two germline ends. This clonotype originated in a man aged 55 to 69 with active COVID-19. V gene TRBV30 combines with J gene TRBJ1-1; D is ambiguous. Sequencing was carried out using peripheral blood. DNA for the CDR3: TGTGCCTGGTCGGGCACTGAAGCTTTCTTT. This encodes CAWSGTEAFF.